The source of this T cell receptor (beta chain) is a study of T-cell reconstitution after alpha-beta-depleted transplantation in children. Trimming cost V 0 bases and J 0 bases, with 8 bases left between them. Germline assignment: CDR1 LGHDT and CDR2 YNNKEL (reference sequence). CDR3 length: 15 amino acids. The study's findings and limits: Elevated TCRbeta diversity at day 60 was traced, in some patients, to surviving recipient T cells and thymic progenitors. T cells produced anew were the main source of T-cell counts and diversity one year after transplant. Expanded graft clones numbering several hundred reportedly gave rise to alpha-beta T cells about two months after transplant.

This clonotype was picked up many times. Its cognate antigen is unknown. Preparation of the TCRbeta library used unique molecular identifiers. A single record per CDR3 protein comes from TCRdb applying MiXCR to the PCR reads. The sample includes about 440,000 distinct CDR3 sequences, about 40% seen only once; the top ten take under 35%. The chain couples TRBV3-1 to TRBJ1-1; D not resolved. The sample in question was PBMCs, obtained before TCRalphabeta/CD19-depleted stem cell transplant. The source of this sequence is a girl aged 2-10 years with aplastic anemia, due to receive a stem cell transplant. CDR3 in amino acids: CASSQDPVMNTEAFF. DNA of the CDR3: TGTGCCAGCAGCCAAGATCCCGTCATGAACACTGAAGCTTTCTTT.